These 18 T cell receptor beta chains originate from one sample sequenced in a study of CD8+CD57+ T cells in acquired aplastic anemia. By flow cytometry, patients selected for sequencing had shown an expansion of CD8+CD57+ cells. Both TCR beta VDJ combination and CDR3 sequence profiling were carried out. Genomic DNA was the template for this profiling. Each CDR3 protein is one row after TCRdb ran MiXCR on the reads. The table includes more than 150,000 distinct CDR3 sequences, around 50% detected once. The specimen was sorted CD4+, CD8+, or CD8+CD57+ T cells (not recorded which) from PBMCs. The receptors derive from a human donor with aplastic anemia.

The V call is TRBV19, the J call TRBJ1-2, with 9 bases fitting TRBD1. V was clipped by 7 bases and J by 8 bases; unmatched bases: 11. Germline V gives CDR1 LNHDA, CDR2 SQIVND (reference sequence). CDR3 size: 14 residues. The CDR3 loop is CASNPSGQGKGYTF. The CDR3 coding sequence is TGTGCCAGTAACCCCTCCGGACAGGGGAAGGGCTACACCTTC.

Note on this clonotype: Possible read error: a much larger clone is one base away. The V gene is TRBV4-1, the J gene TRBJ1-2; 8 nucleotides agree with TRBD1. V lost 1 base, J lost 7 bases, and 17 bases stayed unmatched. The germline gives CDR1 MGHRA, CDR2 YSYEKL. The CDR3 is 18 amino acids. The CDR3 loop reads CASSQVLRTGPLGCGYTF. CDR3 in DNA: TGCGCCAGCAGCCAAGTCCTTCGGACAGGGCCTTTGGGCTGTGGCTACACCTTC.

This chain connects TRBV7-8 to TRBJ1-6; D is possibly TRBD1 (6 bases). From germline, CDR1 is SGHVS and CDR2 FQNEAQ. The CDR3 totals 13 residues. Trimming left V 5 bases short and J 7 bases short, with 9 bases between. The CDR3 spells CASSQGRNSPLHF. The DNA for the CDR3 is TGTGCCAGCAGCCAGGGGAGAAATTCACCCCTCCACTTT.

V gene TRBV24-1 combines with J gene TRBJ1-5; D is unclear. The CDR3 is made up of 14 amino acids. Germline values: CDR1 KGHDR, CDR2 SFDVKD. CDR3 in amino acids: CATQPASNDQPQHF. The CDR3 coding sequence is TGTGCGACCCAGCCTGCTTCCAACGATCAGCCCCAGCATTTT.

The chain carries TRBV20-1 and TRBJ1-6, with D unclear. The CDR3 covers 12 residues. Germline V gives CDR1 DFQATT, CDR2 SNEGSKA (reference sequence). V dropped 6 bases and J dropped 11 bases, with 14 bases sitting between them. The CDR3 sequence is CSATDGIAPLHF. The DNA for the CDR3 is TGCAGTGCCACCGACGGCATTGCACCCCTCCACTTT.

This chain links TRBV6-1 with TRBJ2-7; TRBD2 matches at 7 bases. This CDR3 contains 15 residues. Trimming cost V 4 bases and J 0 bases; bases outside gene matches: 6. Germline V gene data show CDR1 as MNHNS and CDR2 as SASEGT. The CDR3 loop is CASSVVSGNSYEQYF. DNA for the CDR3: TGTGCCAGCAGTGTAGTCAGCGGGAACTCCTACGAGCAGTACTTC.

This clonotype was seen many times. The chain has TRBV10-2 and TRBJ1-5; unclear D gene. In germline, CDR1 is WSHSY, CDR2 SAAADI. V was trimmed by 0 bases and J by 6 bases, leaving 15 bases between them. The CDR3 contains 16 residues. CDR3 protein: CASSESMPNIGQPQHF. CDR3 DNA sequence: TGCGCCAGCAGTGAGTCTATGCCCAATATCGGTCAGCCCCAGCATTTT.

Of note for this clonotype: Possible read error: a much larger clone is one base away. This chain links TRBV20-1 with TRBJ2-3; TRBD1 might be the D (7 bases). The CDR3 is made up of 15 amino acids. Per the germline V gene, CDR1 is DFQATT and CDR2 is SNEGSKA (reference sequence). The CDR3: CSASGWQGGAETQYF. DNA for the CDR3: TGCAGTGCAAGTGGGTGGCAGGGGGGCGCAGAGACGCAGTATTTT.

This clonotype was detected many times. The V and J genes are TRBV12-3 or TRBV12-4 and TRBJ1-1; no clear D. The CDR3 sequence is 15 residues long. Trimming removed 7 bases from V and 0 bases from J, with 15 bases in between. Here the CDR3 DNA reads TGTGCCAGCATCCCAATAAATAACATGAACACTGAAGCTTTCTTT. It yields the protein CASIPINNMNTEAFF.

This rearrangement joins TRBV3-1 to TRBJ2-3, with 16 bases fitting TRBD2. This CDR3 spans 17 amino acids. The ends lost 4 bases at V and 0 bases at J; junction bases unmatched: 1. Germline CDR1 LGHDT, CDR2 YNNKEL (reference sequence). CDR3: CASSRGLAGGSTDTQYF. DNA of the CDR3: TGTGCCAGCAGCCGGGGACTAGCGGGGGGGAGCACAGATACGCAGTATTTT.

This clonotype was detected ten times or more. The gene calls are TRBV4-2 and TRBJ2-5, with a tentative D call TRBD1 (5 bases). Trimming took 3 bases from V and 2 from J, leaving 16 bases between them. The CDR3 covers 16 residues. CDR1 is LGHNA and CDR2 is YNFKEQ in the germline V gene. The CDR3 is CASSHQDRRPQETQYF. The CDR3 DNA follows: TGTGCCAGCAGCCACCAAGACAGAAGACCGCAAGAGACCCAGTACTTC.

The CDR3 region has the DNA TGTGCCAGTAGTGAGTATTTGAGAACCGGGGAGCTGTTTTTT. Translating gives CASSEYLRTGELFF. The chain links TRBV19 to TRBJ2-2, with unresolved D. This CDR3 region has 14 residues. The germline V gene has CDR1 LNHDA and CDR2 SQIVND (reference sequence). Trimming took 5 bases from V and 5 from J, leaving 12 bases between them.

This clonotype was counted between two and nine times. This sequence joins TRBV11-2 and TRBJ2-1; no definite D call. The CDR3 is 13 amino acids. Looked up from germline, CDR1 is SGHAT and CDR2 is FQNNGV. The V end was cut by 1 base, the J end by 2 bases, with 3 bases between. CDR3 nucleotides: TGTGCCAGCAGCTTAGTCGCCTACAATGAGCAGTTCTTC. Amino acids: CASSLVAYNEQFF.

The chain links TRBV9 to TRBJ2-1; 11 nucleotides align to TRBD1. This CDR3 has 17 amino acids. Germline trimming cut 5 bases from V and 6 bases from J; bases unmatched to any gene: 13. Germline loops: CDR1 SGDLS, CDR2 YYNGEE. The CDR3 sequence: CASSPTGTGGPRNEQFF. The CDR3 bases are TGTGCCAGCAGTCCTACCGGGACAGGGGGGCCGCGCAATGAGCAGTTCTTC.

The rearrangement uses TRBV13 and TRBJ2-5; TRBD2 agrees at 13 bases. The V gene end was trimmed by 5 bases and the J gene end by 4 bases; junction bases not matched to a gene: 7. CDR3 length: 16 residues. Germline loops: CDR1 PRHDT, CDR2 FYEKMQ (reference sequence). For the CDR3, the DNA is TGTGCCAGCAGCGTCGGGACTAGCGGGAAGGTAGAGACCCAGTACTTC. Its protein product is CASSVGTSGKVETQYF.

J is TRBJ1-1 and V is TRBV7-3; 8 bases agree with TRBD1. CDR1 and CDR2 from the germline V gene are SGHTA and FQGTGA. V lost 7 bases, J lost 3 bases, and 4 bases stayed unmatched. The CDR3 consists of 13 residues. The CDR3: CASTRDRHTEAFF. In DNA form, the CDR3 reads TGTGCCAGCACCCGGGACAGGCACACTGAAGCTTTCTTT.

This chain joins TRBV15 and TRBJ1-2, with TRBD1 matching over 7 bases. The V gene's germline CDR1 is LNHNV and CDR2 YYDKDF (reference sequence). J was trimmed by 0 bases and V by 3 bases; bases with no gene match: 4. The CDR3 is 15 amino acids. The CDR3 is CATSREQGANYGYTF. For the CDR3, the DNA is TGTGCCACCAGCAGGGAGCAGGGGGCTAACTATGGCTACACCTTC.

This clonotype was detected many times. J is TRBJ1-2 and V is TRBV3-1, with D possibly being TRBD1 (5 bases). CDR1 LGHDT and CDR2 YNNKEL come from the germline V gene (reference sequence). Trimming took off 1 base at V and 5 bases at J, with 5 bases between the two ends. The CDR3 runs 12 residues. CDR3 region: CASSQGGYGYTF. CDR3 bases: TGTGCCAGCAGCCAAGGGGGGTATGGCTACACCTTC. The full variable domain, its missing parts supplied by reference TRBV3-1 and TRBJ1-2, is DTAVSQTPKYLVTQMGNDKSIKCEQNLGHDTMYWYKQDSKKFLKIMFSYNNKELIINETVPNRFSPKSPDKAHLNLHINSLELGDSAVYFCASSQGGYGYTFGSGTRLTVV.